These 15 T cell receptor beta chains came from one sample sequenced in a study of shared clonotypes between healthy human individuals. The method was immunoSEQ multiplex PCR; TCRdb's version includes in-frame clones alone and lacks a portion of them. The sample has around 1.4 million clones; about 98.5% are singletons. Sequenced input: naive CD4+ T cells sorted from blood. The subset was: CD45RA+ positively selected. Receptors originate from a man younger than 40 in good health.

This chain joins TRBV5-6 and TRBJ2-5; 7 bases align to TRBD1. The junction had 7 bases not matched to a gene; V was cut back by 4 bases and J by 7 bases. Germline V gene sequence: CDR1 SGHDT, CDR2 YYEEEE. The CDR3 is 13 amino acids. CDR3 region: CASSPRGKLTQYF. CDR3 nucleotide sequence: TGTGCCAGCAGCCCCAGGGGGAAGCTGACCCAGTACTTC.

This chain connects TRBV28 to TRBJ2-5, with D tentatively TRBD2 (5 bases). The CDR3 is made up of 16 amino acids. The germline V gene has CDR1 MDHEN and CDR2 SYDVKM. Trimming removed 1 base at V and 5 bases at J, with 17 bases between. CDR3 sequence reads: CASSLSGGARRETQYF. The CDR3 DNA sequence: TGTGCCAGCAGTTTATCCGGAGGAGCGCGTCGGGAGACCCAGTACTTC. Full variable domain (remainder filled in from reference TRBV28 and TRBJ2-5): DVKVTQSSRYLVKRTGEKVFLECVQDMDHENMFWYRQDPGLGLRLIYFSYDVKMKEKGDIPEGYSVSREKKERFSLILESASTNQTSMYLCASSLSGGARRETQYFGPGTRLLVL.

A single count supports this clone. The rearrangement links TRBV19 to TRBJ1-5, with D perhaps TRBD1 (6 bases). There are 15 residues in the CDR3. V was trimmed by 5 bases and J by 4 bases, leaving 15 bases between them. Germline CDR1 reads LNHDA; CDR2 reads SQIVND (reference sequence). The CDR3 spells CASSPQGWENQPQHF. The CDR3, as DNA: TGTGCCAGTAGTCCCCAGGGGTGGGAGAATCAGCCCCAGCATTTT.

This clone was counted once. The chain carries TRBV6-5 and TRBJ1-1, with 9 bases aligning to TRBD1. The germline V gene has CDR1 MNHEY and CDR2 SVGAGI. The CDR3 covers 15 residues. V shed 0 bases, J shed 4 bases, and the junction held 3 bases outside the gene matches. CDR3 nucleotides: TGTGCCAGCAGTTACTCGAGGACAGGGGTCACTGAAGCTTTCTTT. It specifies CASSYSRTGVTEAFF.

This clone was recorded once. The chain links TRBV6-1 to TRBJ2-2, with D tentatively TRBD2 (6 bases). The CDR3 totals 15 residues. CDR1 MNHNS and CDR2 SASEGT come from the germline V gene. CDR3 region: CGVRDSPANTGELFF. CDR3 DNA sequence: TGTGGGGTAAGGGACTCACCCGCGAACACCGGGGAGCTGTTTTTT.

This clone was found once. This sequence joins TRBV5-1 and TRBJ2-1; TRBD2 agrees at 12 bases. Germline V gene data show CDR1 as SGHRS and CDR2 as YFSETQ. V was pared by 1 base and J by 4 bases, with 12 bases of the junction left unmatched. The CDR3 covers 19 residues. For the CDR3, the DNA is TGCGCCAGCAGCTTGCGCCCTAGCGGGAGGGTGGTCCTGTACAATGAGCAGTTCTTC. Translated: CASSLRPSGRVVLYNEQFF.

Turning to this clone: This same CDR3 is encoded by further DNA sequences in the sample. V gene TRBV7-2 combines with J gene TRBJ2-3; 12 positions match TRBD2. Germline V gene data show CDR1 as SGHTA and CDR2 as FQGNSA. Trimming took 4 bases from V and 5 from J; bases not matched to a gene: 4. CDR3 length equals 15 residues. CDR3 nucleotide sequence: TGTGCCAGCAGCTCCCCGGGACTAGCGGGAGATACGCAGTATTTT. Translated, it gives CASSSPGLAGDTQYF.

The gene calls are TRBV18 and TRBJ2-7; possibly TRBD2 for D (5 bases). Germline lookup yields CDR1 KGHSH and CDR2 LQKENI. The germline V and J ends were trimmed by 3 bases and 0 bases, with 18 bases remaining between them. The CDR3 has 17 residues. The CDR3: CASSPGSVSLSSYEQYF. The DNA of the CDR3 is TGTGCCAGCTCACCGGGGAGTGTGTCACTTAGCTCCTACGAGCAGTACTTC.

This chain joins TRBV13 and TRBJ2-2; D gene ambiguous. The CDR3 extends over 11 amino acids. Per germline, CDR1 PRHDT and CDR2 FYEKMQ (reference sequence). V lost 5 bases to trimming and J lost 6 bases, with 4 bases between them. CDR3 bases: TGTGCCAGCAGCATGTCCGGGGAGCTGTTTTTT. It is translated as CASSMSGELFF.

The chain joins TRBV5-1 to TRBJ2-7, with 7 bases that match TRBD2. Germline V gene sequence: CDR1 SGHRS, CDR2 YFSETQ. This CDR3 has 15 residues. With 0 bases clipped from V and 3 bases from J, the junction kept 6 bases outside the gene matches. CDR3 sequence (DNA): TGCGCCAGCAGCTTGGGCGGGAGAGCATTCTACGAGCAGTACTTC. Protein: CASSLGGRAFYEQYF.

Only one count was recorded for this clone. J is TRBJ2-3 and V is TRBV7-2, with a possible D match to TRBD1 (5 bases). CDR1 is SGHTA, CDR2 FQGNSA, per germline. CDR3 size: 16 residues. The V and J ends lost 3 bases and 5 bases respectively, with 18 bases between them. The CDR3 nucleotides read TGTGCCAGCAGCTTTTACCAGGGAAGAAGGAGAGATACGCAGTATTTT. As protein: CASSFYQGRRRDTQYF. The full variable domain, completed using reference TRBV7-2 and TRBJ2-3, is GAGVSQSPSNKVTEKGKDVELRCDPISGHTALYWYRQSLGQGLEFLIYFQGNSAPDKSGLPSDRFSAERTGGSVSTLTIQRTQQEDSAVYLCASSFYQGRRRDTQYFGPGTRLTVL.

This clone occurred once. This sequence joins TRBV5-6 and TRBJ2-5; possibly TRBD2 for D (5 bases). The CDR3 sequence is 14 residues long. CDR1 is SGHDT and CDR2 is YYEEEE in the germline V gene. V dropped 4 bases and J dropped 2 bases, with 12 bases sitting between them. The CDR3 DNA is TGTGCCAGCAGCCCGGCCCCGGGACAAGAGACCCAGTACTTC. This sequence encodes CASSPAPGQETQYF.

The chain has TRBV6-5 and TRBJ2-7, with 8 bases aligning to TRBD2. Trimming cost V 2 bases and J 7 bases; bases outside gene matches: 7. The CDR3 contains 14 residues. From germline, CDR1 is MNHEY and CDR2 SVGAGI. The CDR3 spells CASSYLGRGGEQYF. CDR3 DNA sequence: TGTGCCAGCAGTTACCTCGGACGGGGGGGGGAGCAGTACTTC.

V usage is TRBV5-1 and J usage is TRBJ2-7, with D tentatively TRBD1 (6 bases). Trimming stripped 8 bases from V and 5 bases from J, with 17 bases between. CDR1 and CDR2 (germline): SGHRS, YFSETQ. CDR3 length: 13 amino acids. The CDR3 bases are TGCGCCAGTCAACAGGGTTGGTCCCACGAGCAGTACTTC. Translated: CASQQGWSHEQYF.

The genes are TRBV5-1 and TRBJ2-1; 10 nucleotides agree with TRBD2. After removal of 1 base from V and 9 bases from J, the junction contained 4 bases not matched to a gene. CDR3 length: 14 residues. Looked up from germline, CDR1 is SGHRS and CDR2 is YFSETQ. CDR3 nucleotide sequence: TGCGCCAGCAGCTTGACTAGCGGGATGGTTGAGCAGTTCTTC. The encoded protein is CASSLTSGMVEQFF.